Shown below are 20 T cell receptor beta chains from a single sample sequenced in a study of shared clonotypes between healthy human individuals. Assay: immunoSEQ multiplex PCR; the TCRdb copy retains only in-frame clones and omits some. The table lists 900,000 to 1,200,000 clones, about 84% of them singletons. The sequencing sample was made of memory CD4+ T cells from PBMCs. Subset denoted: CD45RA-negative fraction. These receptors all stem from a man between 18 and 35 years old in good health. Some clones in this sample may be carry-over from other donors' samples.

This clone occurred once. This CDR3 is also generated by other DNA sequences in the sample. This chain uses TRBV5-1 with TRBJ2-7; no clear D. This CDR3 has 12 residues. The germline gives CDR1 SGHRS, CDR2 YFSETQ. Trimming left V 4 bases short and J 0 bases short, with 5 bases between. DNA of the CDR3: TGCGCCAGCAGCCCCAACTCCTACGAGCAGTACTTC. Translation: CASSPNSYEQYF.

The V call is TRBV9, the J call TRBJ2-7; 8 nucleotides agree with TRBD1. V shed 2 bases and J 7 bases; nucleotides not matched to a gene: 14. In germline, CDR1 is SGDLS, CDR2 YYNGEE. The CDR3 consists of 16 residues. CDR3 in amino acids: CASSVSSRGRGQEQYF. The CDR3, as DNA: TGTGCCAGCAGCGTGTCGTCTCGTGGCAGGGGGCAAGAGCAGTACTTC.

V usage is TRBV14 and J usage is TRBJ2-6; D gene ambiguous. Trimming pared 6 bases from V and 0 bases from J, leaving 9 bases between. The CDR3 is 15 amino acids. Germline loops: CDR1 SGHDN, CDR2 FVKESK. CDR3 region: CASRRSASGANVLTF. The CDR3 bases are TGTGCCAGCAGACGCAGTGCCTCTGGGGCCAACGTCCTGACTTTC.

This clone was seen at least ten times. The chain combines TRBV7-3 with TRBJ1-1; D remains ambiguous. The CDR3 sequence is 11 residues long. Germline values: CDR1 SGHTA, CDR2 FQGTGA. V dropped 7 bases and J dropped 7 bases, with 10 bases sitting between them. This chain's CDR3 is CASTSWHEAFF. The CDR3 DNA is TGTGCCAGCACCTCCTGGCATGAAGCTTTCTTT.

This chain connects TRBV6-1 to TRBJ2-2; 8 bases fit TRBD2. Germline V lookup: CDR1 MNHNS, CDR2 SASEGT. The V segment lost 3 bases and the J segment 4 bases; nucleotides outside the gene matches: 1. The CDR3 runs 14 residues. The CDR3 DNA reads TGTGCCAGCAGTGACGGGAGGGCCACCGGGGAGCTGTTTTTT. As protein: CASSDGRATGELFF.

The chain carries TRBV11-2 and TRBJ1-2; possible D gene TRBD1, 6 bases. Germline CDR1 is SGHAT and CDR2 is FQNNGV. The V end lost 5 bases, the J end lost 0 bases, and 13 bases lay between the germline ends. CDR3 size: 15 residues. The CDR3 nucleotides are TGTGCCAGCAGCCAACAGGGAAAAGCTAACTATGGCTACACCTTC. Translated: CASSQQGKANYGYTF.

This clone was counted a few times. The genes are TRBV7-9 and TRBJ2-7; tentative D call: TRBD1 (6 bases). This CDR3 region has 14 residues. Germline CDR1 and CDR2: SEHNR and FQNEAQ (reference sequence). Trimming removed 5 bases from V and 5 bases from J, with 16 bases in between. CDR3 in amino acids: CASSPQTGGDEQYF. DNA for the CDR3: TGTGCCAGCAGCCCCCAGACAGGTGGCGACGAGCAGTACTTC.

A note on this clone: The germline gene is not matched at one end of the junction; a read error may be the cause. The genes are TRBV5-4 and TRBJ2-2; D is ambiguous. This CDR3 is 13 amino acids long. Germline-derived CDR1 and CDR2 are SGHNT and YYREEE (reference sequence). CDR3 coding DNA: TGCGCCAGCAGCCAAGAATTCCCCGGGGAGCTGTTTTTT. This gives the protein CASSQEFPGELFF.

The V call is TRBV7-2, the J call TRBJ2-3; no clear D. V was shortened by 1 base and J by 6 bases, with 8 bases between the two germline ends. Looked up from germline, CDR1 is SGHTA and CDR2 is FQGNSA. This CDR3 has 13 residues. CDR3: CASSLGPQDTQYF. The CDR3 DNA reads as TGTGCCAGCAGCTTAGGGCCCCAGGATACGCAGTATTTT.

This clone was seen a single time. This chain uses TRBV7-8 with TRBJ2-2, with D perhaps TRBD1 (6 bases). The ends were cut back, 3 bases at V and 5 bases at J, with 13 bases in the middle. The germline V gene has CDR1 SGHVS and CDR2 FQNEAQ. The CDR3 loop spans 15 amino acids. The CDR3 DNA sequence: TGTGCCAGCAGCTTGGGGGCTAGAGGAACCGGGGAGCTGTTTTTT. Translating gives CASSLGARGTGELFF.

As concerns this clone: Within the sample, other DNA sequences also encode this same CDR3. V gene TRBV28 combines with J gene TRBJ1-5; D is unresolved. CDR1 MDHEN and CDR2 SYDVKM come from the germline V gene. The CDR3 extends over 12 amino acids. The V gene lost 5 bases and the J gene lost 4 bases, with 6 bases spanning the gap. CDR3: CASSRANQPQHF. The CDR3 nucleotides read TGTGCCAGCAGTCGGGCTAATCAGCCCCAGCATTTT.

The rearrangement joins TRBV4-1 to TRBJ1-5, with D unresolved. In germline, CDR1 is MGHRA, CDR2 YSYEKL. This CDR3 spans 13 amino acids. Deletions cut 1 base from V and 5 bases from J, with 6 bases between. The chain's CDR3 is CASSQALDQPQHF. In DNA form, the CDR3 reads TGCGCCAGCAGCCAAGCCCTCGATCAGCCCCAGCATTTT.

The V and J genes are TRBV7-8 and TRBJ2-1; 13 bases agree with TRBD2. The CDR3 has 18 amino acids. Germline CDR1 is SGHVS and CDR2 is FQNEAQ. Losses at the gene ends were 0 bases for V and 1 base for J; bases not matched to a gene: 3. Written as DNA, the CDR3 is TGTGCCAGCAGCTTAGCACGGACTAGCGGGAGATCCTACAATGAGCAGTTCTTC. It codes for CASSLARTSGRSYNEQFF.

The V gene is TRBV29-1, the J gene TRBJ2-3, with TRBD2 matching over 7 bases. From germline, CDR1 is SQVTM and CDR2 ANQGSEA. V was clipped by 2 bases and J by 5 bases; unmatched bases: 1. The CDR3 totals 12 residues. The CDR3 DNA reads TGCAGCGTTGAAACGGGAGGAGATACGCAGTATTTT. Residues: CSVETGGDTQYF.

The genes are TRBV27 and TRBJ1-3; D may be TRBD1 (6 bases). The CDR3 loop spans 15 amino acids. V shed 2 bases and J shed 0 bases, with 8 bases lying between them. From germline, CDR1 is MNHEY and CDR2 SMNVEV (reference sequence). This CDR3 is CASSLRGSSGNTIYF. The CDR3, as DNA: TGTGCCAGCAGTTTAAGGGGGAGCTCTGGAAACACCATATATTTT.

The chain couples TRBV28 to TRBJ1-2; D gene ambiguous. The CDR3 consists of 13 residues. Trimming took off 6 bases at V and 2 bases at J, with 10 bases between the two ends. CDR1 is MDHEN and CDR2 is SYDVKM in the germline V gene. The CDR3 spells CASRSTANYGYTF. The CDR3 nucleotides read TGTGCCAGCAGATCGACGGCAAACTATGGCTACACCTTC.

Here the CDR3 DNA reads TGCGCCAGCAGCTCGGGGACTAGCGCGGAAGAGACCCAGTACTTC. This encodes CASSSGTSAEETQYF. V usage is TRBV5-1 and J usage is TRBJ2-5; 10 bases fit TRBD2. The CDR3 is 15 residues long. Germline CDR1 SGHRS, CDR2 YFSETQ. The ends lost 3 bases at V and 3 bases at J; junction bases unmatched: 5.

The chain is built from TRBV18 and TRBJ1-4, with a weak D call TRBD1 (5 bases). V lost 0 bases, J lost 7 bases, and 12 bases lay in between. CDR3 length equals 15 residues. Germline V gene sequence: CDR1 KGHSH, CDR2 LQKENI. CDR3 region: CASSPPSGGSEKLFF. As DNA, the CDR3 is TGTGCCAGCTCACCACCGTCTGGGGGAAGTGAAAAACTGTTTTTT.

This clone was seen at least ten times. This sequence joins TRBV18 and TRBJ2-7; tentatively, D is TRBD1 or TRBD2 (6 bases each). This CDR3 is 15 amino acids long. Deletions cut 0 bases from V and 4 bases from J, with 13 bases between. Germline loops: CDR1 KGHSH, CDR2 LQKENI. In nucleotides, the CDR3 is TGTGCCAGCTCACCACCGGCGTCGGGGGCATACGAGCAGTACTTC. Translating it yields CASSPPASGAYEQYF.

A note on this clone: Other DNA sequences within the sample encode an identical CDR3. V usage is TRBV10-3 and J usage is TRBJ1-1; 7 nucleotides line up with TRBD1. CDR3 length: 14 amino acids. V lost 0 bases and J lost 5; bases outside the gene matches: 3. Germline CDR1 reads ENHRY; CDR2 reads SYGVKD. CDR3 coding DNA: TGTGCCATCAGTGAGTCGACAGGGAGAACTGAAGCTTTCTTT. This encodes CAISESTGRTEAFF.